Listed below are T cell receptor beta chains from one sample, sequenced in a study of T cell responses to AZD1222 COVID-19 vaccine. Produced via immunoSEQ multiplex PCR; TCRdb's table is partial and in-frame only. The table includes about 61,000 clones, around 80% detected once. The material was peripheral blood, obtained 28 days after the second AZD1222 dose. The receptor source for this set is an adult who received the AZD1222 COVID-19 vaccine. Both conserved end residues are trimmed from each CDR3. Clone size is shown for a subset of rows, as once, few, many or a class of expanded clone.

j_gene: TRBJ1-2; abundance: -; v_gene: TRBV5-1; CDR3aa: ASTRGQGNYGYT
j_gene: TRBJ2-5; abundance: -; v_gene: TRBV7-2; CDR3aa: ASSYLGGTQY
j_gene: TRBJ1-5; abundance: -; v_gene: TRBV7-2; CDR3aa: ASSPTGGTGQPQH
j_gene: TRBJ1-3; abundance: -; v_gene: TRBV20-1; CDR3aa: SASLGFGNTIY
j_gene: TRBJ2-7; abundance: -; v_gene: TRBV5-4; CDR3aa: ASSLKVGLAGGYEQY
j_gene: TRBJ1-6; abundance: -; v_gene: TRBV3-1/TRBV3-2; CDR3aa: ASSQDLGSPLH
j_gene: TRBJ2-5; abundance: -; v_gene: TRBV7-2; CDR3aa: ASSFMGLAGTQY
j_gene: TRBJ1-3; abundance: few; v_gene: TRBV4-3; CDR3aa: ASSQEWGSGNTIY
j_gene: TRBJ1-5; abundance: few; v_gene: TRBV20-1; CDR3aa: SASVGGLQVQPQH
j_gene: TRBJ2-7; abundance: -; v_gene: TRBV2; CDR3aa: ASTEEGGSYEQY
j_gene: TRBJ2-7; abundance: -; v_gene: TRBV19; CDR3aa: ASSMATGPYEQY
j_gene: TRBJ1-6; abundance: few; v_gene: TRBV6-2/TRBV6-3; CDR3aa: ASSYDRGGSPLH
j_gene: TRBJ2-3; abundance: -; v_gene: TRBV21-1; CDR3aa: ASRGMSSDTQY
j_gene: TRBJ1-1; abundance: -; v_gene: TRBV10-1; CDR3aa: ASSHYAEAF
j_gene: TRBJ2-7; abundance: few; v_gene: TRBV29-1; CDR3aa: SVGQGAYEQY
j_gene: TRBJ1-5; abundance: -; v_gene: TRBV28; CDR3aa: ASSSGSGNQPQH
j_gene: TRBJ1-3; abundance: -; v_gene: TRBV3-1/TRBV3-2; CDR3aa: ASSQGIRNGNTIY
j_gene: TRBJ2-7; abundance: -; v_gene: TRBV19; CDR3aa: ASTSPGYEQY
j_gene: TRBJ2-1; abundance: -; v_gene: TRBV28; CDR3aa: ASSFPGQGAFNEQF
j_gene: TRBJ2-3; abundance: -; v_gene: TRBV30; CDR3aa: AWSGPNTQY
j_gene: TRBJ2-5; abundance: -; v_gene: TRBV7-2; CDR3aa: ASGVQTGAETQY
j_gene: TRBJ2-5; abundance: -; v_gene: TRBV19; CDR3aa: ASSSSQAQETQY
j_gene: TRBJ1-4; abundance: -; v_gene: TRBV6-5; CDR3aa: ASSYSGATNEKLF
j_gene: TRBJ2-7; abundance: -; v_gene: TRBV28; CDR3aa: ASSESGPGSLYEQY
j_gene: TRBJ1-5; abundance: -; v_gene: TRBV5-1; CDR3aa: ASARSTGDQPQH
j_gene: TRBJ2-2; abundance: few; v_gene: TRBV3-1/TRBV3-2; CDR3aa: ASRRGSGELF